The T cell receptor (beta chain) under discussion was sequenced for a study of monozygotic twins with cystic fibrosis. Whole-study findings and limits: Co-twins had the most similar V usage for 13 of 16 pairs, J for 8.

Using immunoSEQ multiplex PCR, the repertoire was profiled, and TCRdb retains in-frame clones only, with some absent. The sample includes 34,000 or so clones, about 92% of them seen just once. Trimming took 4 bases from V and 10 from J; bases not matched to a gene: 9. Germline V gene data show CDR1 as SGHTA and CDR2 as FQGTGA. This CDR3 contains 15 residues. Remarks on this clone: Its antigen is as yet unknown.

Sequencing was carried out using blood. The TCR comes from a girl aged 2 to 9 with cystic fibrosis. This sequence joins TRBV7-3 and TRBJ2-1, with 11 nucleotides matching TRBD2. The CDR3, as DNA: TGTGCCAGCAGCTATAGCGGGAGGGCTATAGACGAGCAGTTCTTC. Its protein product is CASSYSGRAIDEQFF.